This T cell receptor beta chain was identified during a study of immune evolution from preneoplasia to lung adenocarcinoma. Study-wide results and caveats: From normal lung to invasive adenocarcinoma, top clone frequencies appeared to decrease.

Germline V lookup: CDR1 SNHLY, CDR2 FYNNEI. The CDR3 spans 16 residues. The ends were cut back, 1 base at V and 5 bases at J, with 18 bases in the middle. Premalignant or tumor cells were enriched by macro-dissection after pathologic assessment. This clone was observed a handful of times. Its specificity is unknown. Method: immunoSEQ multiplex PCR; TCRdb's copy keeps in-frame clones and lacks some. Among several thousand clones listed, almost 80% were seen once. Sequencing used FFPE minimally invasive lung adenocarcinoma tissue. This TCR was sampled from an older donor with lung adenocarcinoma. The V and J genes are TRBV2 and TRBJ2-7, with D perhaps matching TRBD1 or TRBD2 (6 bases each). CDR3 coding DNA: TGTGCCAGCAGTGAAGGGGGGCTGGGACTCCCGGACGAGCAGTACTTC. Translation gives CASSEGGLGLPDEQYF.